This T cell receptor beta chain derives from a study of shared clonotypes between healthy human individuals. The study's findings and limits: Among non-shared clonotypes, generation probabilities were lower than among those shared by all four donors.

About this clone itself: What it recognizes is unknown.

J gave up 4 bases and V 1 base, and 9 bases lay outside the gene matches. CDR1 is MNHNS, CDR2 SASEGT, per germline. This CDR3 is built from 17 residues. Assay: immunoSEQ multiplex PCR; the TCRdb copy retains only in-frame clones and omits some. The data hold millions of clones, with more than 90% observed a single time. Splitting of CD4+ cells produced CD45RA+ naive and CD45RA-negative memory subsets. The genes are TRBV6-1 and TRBJ2-1, with 8 nucleotides matching TRBD2. The receptor's source is a young man in good health. Sequenced input: naive CD4+ T cells sorted from blood. Subset denoted: CD45RA+ positively selected. The CDR3 coding sequence is TGTGCCAGCAGTGAAGAAACCGCACTAGCGGTGTACAATGAGCAGTTCTTC. This codes for CASSEETALAVYNEQFF.